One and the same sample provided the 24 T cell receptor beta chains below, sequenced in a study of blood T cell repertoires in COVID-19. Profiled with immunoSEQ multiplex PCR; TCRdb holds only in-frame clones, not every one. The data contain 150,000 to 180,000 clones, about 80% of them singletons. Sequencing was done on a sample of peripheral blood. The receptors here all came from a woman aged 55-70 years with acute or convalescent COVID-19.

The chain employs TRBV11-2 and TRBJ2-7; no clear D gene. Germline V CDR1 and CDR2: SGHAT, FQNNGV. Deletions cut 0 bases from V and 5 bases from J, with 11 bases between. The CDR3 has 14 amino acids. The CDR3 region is CASSLDVWSDEQYV. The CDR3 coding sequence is TGTGCCAGCAGCTTAGATGTGTGGAGCGACGAGCAGTACGTC.

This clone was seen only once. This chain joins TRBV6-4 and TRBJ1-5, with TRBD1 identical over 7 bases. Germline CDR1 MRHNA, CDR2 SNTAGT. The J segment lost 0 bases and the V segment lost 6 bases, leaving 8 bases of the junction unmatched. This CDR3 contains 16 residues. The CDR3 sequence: CASRDIGTVSNQPQHF. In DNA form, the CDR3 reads TGTGCCAGCAGGGACATCGGGACAGTTAGCAATCAGCCCCAGCATTTT.

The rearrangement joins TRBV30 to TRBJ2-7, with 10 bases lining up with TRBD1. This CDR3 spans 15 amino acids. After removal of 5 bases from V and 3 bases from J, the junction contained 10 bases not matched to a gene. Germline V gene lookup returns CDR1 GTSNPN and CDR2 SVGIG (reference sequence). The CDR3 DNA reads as TGTGCCTGGGTCAGCCGGGACAGGGGATACTACGAGCAGTACTTC. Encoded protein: CAWVSRDRGYYEQYF.

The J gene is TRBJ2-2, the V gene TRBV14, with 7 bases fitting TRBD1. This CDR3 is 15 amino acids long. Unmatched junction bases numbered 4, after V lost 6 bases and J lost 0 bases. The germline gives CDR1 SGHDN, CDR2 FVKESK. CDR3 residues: CASSPTGPNTGELFF. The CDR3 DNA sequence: TGTGCCAGCAGTCCGACAGGGCCGAACACCGGGGAGCTGTTTTTT.

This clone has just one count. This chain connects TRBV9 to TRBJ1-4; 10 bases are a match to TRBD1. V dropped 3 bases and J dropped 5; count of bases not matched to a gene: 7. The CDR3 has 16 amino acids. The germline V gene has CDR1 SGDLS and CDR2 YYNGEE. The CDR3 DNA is TGTGCCAGCAGCGAGGGCGGGACAGGGGAAAATGAAAAACTGTTTTTT. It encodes CASSEGGTGENEKLFF.

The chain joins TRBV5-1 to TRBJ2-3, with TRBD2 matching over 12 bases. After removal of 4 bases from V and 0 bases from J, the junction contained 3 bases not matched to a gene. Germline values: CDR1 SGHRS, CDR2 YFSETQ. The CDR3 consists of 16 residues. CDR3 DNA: TGCGCCAGCAGCGAGGGACTAGCGGGCAGCACAGATACGCAGTATTTT. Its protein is CASSEGLAGSTDTQYF. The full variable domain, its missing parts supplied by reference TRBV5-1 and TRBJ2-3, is KAGVTQTPRYLIKTRGQQVTLSCSPISGHRSVSWYQQTPGQGLQFLFEYFSETQRNKGNFPGRFSGRQFSNSRSEMNVSTLELGDSALYLCASSEGLAGSTDTQYFGPGTRLTVL.

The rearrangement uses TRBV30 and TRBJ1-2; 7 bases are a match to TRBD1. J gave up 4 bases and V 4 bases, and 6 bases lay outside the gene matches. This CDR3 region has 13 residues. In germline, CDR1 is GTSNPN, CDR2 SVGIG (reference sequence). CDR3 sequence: CAWTMNRGYGYTF. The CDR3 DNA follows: TGTGCCTGGACCATGAACAGGGGCTATGGCTACACCTTC.

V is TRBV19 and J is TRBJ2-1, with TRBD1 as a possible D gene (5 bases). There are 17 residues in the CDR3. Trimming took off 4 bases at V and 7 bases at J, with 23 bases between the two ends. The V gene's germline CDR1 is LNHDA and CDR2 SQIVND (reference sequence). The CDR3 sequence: CASSTHRPGRFLNEQFF. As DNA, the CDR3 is TGTGCCAGTAGTACCCATCGGCCAGGGCGGTTCTTGAATGAGCAGTTCTTC.

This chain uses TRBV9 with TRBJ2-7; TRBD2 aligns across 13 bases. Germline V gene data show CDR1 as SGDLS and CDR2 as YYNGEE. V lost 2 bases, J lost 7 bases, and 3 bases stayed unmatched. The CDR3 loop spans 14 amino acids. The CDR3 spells CASSVGLAGDEQYF. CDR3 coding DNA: TGTGCCAGCAGCGTCGGACTAGCGGGGGATGAGCAGTACTTC.

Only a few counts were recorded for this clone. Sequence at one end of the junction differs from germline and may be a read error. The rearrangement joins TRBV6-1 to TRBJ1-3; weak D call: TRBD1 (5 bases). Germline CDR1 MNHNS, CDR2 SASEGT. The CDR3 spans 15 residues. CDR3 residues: CASSEGAVAGNTIYF. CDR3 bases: TGTGCCAGCAGCGAAGGGGCAGTCGCTGGAAACACCATATATTTT.

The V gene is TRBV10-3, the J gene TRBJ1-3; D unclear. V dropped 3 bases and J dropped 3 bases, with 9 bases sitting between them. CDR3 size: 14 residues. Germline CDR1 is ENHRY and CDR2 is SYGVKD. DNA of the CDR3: TGTGCCATCAGTGACAATCGGTTTGGAAACACCATATATTTT. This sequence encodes CAISDNRFGNTIYF.

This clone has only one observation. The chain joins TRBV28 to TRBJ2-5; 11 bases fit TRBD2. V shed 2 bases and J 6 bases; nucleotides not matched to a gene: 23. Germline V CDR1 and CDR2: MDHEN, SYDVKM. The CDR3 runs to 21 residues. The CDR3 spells CASSLEQPGLAAKGDIKTQYF. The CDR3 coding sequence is TGTGCCAGCAGTTTAGAACAACCGGGACTAGCGGCGAAGGGCGATATAAAGACCCAGTACTTC. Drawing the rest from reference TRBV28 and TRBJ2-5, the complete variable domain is DVKVTQSSRYLVKRTGEKVFLECVQDMDHENMFWYRQDPGLGLRLIYFSYDVKMKEKGDIPEGYSVSREKKERFSLILESASTNQTSMYLCASSLEQPGLAAKGDIKTQYFGPGTRLLVL.

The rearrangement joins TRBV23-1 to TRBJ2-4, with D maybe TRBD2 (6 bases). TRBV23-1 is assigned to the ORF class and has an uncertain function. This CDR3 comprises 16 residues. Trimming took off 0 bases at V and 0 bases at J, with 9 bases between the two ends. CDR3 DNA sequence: TGCGCCAGCAGTCAATCAAACGGGAGAGCCAAAAACATTCAGTACTTC. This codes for CASSQSNGRAKNIQYF.

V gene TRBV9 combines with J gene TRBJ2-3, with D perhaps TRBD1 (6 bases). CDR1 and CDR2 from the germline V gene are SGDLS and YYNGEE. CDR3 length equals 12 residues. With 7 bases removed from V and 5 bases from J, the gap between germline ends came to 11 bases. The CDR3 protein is CASGTSRDTQYF. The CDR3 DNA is TGTGCCAGCGGGACATCCCGAGATACGCAGTATTTT.

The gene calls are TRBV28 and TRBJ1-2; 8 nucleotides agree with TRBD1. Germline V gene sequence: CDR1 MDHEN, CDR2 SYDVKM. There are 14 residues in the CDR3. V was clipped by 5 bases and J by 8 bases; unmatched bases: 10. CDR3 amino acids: CASSLPTGVRGYTF. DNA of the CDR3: TGTGCCAGCAGTCTCCCGACAGGGGTGAGAGGCTACACCTTC.

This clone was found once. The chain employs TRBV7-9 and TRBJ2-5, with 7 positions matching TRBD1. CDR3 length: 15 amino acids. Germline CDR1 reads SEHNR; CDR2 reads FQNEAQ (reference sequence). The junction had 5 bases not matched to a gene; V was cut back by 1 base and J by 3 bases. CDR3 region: CASSLEQGFEETQYF. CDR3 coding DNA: TGTGCCAGCAGCTTAGAACAGGGGTTTGAAGAGACCCAGTACTTC.

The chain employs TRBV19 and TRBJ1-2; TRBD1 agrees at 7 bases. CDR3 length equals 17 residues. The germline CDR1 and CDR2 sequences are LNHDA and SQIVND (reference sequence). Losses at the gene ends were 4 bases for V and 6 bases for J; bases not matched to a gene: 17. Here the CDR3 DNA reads TGTGCCAGTAGTAACCTCAGGGGGTCGGGGAGTTGGAATGGCTACACCTTC. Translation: CASSNLRGSGSWNGYTF.

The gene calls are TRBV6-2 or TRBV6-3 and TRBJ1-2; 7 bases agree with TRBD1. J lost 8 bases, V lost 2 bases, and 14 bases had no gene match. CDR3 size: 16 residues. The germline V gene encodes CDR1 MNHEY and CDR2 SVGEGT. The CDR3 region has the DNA TGTGCCAGCAGTTACGGAGGGTTACAGGGGAGTTACGGCTACACCTTC. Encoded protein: CASSYGGLQGSYGYTF.

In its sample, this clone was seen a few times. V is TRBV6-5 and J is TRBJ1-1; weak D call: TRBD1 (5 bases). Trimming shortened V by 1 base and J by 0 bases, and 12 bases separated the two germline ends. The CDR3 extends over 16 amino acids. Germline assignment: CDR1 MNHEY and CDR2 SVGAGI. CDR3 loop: CASSYFGAGLNTEAFF. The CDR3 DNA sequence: TGTGCCAGCAGTTACTTTGGGGCTGGGCTGAACACTGAAGCTTTCTTT.

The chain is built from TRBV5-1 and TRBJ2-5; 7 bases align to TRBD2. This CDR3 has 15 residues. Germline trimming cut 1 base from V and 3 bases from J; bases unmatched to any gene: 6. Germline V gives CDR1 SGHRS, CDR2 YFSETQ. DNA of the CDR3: TGCGCCAGCAGCTTGAGGCCTAGCGGAGAAGAGACCCAGTACTTC. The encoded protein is CASSLRPSGEETQYF.

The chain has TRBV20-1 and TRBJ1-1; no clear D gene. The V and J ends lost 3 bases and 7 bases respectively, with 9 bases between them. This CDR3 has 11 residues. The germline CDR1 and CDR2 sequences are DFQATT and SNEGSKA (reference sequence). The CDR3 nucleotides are TGCAGTGCTAGTACAGAGATTGAAGCTTTCTTT. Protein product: CSASTEIEAFF.

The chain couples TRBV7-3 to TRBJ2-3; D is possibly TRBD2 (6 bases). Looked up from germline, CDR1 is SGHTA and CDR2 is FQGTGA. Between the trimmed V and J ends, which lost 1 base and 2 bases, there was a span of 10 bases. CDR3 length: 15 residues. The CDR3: CASSLMAGTTDTQYF. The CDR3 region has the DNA TGTGCCAGCAGCTTAATGGCGGGGACCACAGATACGCAGTATTTT.

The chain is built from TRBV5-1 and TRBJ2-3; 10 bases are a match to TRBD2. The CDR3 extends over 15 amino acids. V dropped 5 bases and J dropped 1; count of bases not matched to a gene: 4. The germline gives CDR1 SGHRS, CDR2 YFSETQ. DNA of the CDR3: TGCGCCAGCAGGCCCGGGACTAGCGGCACAGATACGCAGTATTTT. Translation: CASRPGTSGTDTQYF.

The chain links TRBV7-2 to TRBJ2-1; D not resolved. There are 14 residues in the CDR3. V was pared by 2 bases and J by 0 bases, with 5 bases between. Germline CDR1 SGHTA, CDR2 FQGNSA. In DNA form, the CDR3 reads TGTGCCAGCAGCTTATTTAGCTCCTACAATGAGCAGTTCTTC. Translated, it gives CASSLFSSYNEQFF.